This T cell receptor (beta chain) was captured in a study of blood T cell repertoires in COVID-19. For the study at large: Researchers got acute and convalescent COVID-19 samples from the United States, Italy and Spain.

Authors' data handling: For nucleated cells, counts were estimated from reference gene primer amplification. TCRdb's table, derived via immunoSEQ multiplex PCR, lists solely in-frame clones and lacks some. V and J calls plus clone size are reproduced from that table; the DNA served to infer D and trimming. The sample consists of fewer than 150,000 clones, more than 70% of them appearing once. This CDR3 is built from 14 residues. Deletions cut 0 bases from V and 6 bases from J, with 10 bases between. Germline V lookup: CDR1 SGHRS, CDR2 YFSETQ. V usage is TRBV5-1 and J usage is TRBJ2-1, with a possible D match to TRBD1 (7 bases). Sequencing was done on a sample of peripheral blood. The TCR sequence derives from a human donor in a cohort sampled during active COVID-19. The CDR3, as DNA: TGCGCCAGCAGCTTGGGTCAGGGGGGCAATGAGCAGTTCTTC. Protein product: CASSLGQGGNEQFF.